Below are 25 T cell receptor beta chains sequenced from a single sample in a study of early T cells in non-severe SARS-CoV-2 infection. TCRdb reanalysed the 5' RACE reads using MiXCR and keeps one entry per CDR3 protein. The sample includes around 37,000 distinct CDR3 sequences, roughly 9.9% of them seen just once. What was sequenced was whole blood. The receptors were gathered from an adult who was a healthcare worker with PCR-confirmed SARS-CoV-2 infection or an uninfected control (not recorded which).

This clonotype has at least ten counts. The rearrangement links TRBV20-1 to TRBJ1-1, with 8 bases that match TRBD1. This CDR3 region has 13 residues. Per germline, CDR1 DFQATT and CDR2 SNEGSKA (reference sequence). V lost 6 bases and J lost 10; bases outside the gene matches: 13. As DNA, the CDR3 is TGCAGTGCGCGCTTAGGACAGGGTTCGGTAGCTTTCTTT. It is translated as CSARLGQGSVAFF.

This clonotype has ten or more counts. V gene TRBV24-1 combines with J gene TRBJ2-7; 7 bases are a match to TRBD2. Germline CDR1 is KGHDR and CDR2 is SFDVKD. The CDR3 sequence is 11 residues long. Trimming cost V 3 bases and J 9 bases; bases outside gene matches: 1. The CDR3 nucleotides are TGTGCCACCAGTGATGGCGGGAGGCAGTACTTC. As protein: CATSDGGRQYF.

This clonotype has more than one count but fewer than ten. V gene TRBV20-1 combines with J gene TRBJ2-3; D is possibly TRBD2 (5 bases). The CDR3 length is 13 residues. V gave up 3 bases and J gave up 1 base, with 8 bases separating them. Per germline, CDR1 DFQATT and CDR2 SNEGSKA (reference sequence). CDR3 nucleotide sequence: TGCAGTGCTAGCACCGGGGGCACAGATACGCAGTATTTT. This codes for CSASTGGTDTQYF.

This clonotype has a handful of counts. The chain employs TRBV7-2 and TRBJ1-1; the D is unclear. CDR1 and CDR2 from the germline V gene are SGHTA and FQGNSA. V dropped 4 bases and J dropped 11 bases, with 17 bases sitting between them. CDR3 size: 13 residues. The CDR3 region is CASSSQLGLGAFF. The CDR3 DNA follows: TGTGCCAGCAGCTCCCAGTTAGGGTTGGGGGCTTTCTTT.

This clonotype was counted ten times or more. The V call is TRBV5-6, the J call TRBJ2-1; tentatively, D is TRBD2 (7 bases). CDR3 length: 15 residues. V lost 1 base to trimming and J lost 5 bases, with 13 bases between them. CDR1 and CDR2 (germline): SGHDT, YYEEEE. CDR3 in amino acids: CASSLLGGANNEQFF. The DNA of the CDR3 is TGTGCCAGCAGCTTGCTGGGGGGGGCGAACAATGAGCAGTTCTTC.

This clonotype was detected many times. The chain's CDR3 is CASSILGQAKNIQYF. DNA for the CDR3: TGTGCCAGCAGTATTCTAGGACAAGCCAAAAACATTCAGTACTTC. This chain links TRBV2 with TRBJ2-4; tentatively, D is TRBD1 (5 bases). The CDR3 extends over 15 amino acids. V lost 5 bases to trimming and J lost 0 bases, with 11 bases between them. Germline CDR1 and CDR2: SNHLY and FYNNEI.

This clonotype was seen a few times. The V and J genes are TRBV7-9 and TRBJ1-1, with D unclear. Germline CDR1 and CDR2: SEHNR and FQNEAQ (reference sequence). This CDR3 has 14 amino acids. V lost 2 bases and J lost 0, with 7 bases in between. The DNA of the CDR3 is TGTGCCAGCAGCTTACAGAGTTTGAACACTGAAGCTTTCTTT. Residues: CASSLQSLNTEAFF.

This clonotype came up a few times. V and J are TRBV11-2 and TRBJ1-2, with TRBD1 matching 7 bases. Trimming removed 2 bases from V and 5 bases from J; junction bases left unmatched: 5. The CDR3 is 14 residues long. CDR1 and CDR2 from the germline V gene are SGHAT and FQNNGV. The CDR3 nucleotides read TGTGCCAGCAGCTTAACAGGGGAAGGATATGGCTACACCTTC. This sequence encodes CASSLTGEGYGYTF.

About this clonotype itself: This may be a read error, as it is one base from a much larger clone. This chain links TRBV29-1 with TRBJ2-3; tentative D call: TRBD1 (5 bases). The V and J ends lost 2 bases and 0 bases respectively, with 12 bases between them. The CDR3 extends over 15 amino acids. Germline loops: CDR1 SQVTM, CDR2 ANQGSEA. This CDR3 is CSVEQGLRSTDTQYF. CDR3 coding DNA: TGCAGCGTTGAACAGGGCCTCAGGAGCACAGATACGCAGTATTTT.

This clonotype showed up many times. The rearrangement links TRBV4-2 to TRBJ1-2; no clear D. CDR1 is LGHNA and CDR2 is YNFKEQ in the germline V gene. V was pared by 2 bases and J by 8 bases, with 9 bases between. The CDR3 sequence is 12 residues long. CDR3 in DNA: TGTGCCAGCAGCCAATTGACAACCGGCTACACCTTC. Encoded protein: CASSQLTTGYTF.

This clonotype was counted many times. The rearrangement joins TRBV20-1 to TRBJ2-5; D gene ambiguous. This CDR3 contains 14 residues. The V gene lost 0 bases and the J gene lost 3 bases, with 11 bases spanning the gap. Germline-derived CDR1 and CDR2 are DFQATT and SNEGSKA (reference sequence). CDR3 residues: CSAREGSREETQYF. The CDR3 DNA reads TGCAGTGCTAGAGAGGGGTCTAGGGAAGAGACCCAGTACTTC.

In this sample, this clonotype turned up many times. The chain joins TRBV20-1 to TRBJ1-5; D uncertain. Germline-derived CDR1 and CDR2 are DFQATT and SNEGSKA (reference sequence). V lost 4 bases, J lost 4 bases, and 14 bases lay in between. The CDR3 has 14 amino acids. The CDR3 sequence: CSAKADVKNQPQHF. For the CDR3, the DNA is TGCAGTGCTAAAGCGGACGTCAAAAATCAGCCCCAGCATTTT.

This clonotype was observed many times. An end of the junction differs from the germline gene, which may be a read error. The rearrangement links TRBV29-1 to TRBJ2-5; possibly TRBD1 or TRBD2 for D (5 bases each). Germline-derived CDR1 and CDR2 are SQVTM and ANQGSEA. The CDR3 is 14 amino acids. CDR3 region: CSIEGPIRMETQYF. For the CDR3, the DNA is TGCAGCATTGAGGGACCAATACGGATGGAGACCCAGTACTTC.

This clonotype was seen ten or more times. The rearrangement uses TRBV29-1 and TRBJ2-1; D is possibly TRBD1 or TRBD2 (6 bases each). Germline values: CDR1 SQVTM, CDR2 ANQGSEA. V lost 7 bases and J lost 0, with 10 bases in between. The CDR3 spans 13 residues. The CDR3 loop is CSGGGSSYNEQFF. For the CDR3, the DNA is TGCAGCGGAGGGGGGAGCTCCTACAATGAGCAGTTCTTC.

This clonotype was seen only a few times. The J gene is TRBJ1-6, the V gene TRBV5-1, with D possibly matching TRBD1 (5 bases). This CDR3 spans 16 amino acids. Per germline, CDR1 SGHRS and CDR2 YFSETQ. Deletions cut 1 base from V and 0 bases from J, with 8 bases between. CDR3 protein: CASSLRGSSYNSPLHF. DNA of the CDR3: TGCGCCAGCAGCTTGAGGGGTAGCTCCTATAATTCACCCCTCCACTTT.

The gene calls are TRBV7-9 and TRBJ1-5; D gene ambiguous. Germline V CDR1 and CDR2: SEHNR, FQNEAQ (reference sequence). The CDR3 has 13 residues. V lost 2 bases, J lost 4 bases, and 6 bases lay in between. Here the CDR3 reads CASSLSGNQPQHF. DNA of the CDR3: TGTGCCAGCAGCTTATCCGGGAATCAGCCCCAGCATTTT.

This clonotype was picked up many times. The rearrangement uses TRBV7-8 and TRBJ2-7, with D unclear. Germline V gives CDR1 SGHVS, CDR2 FQNEAQ. Trimming pared 5 bases from V and 3 bases from J, leaving 8 bases between. The CDR3 extends over 12 amino acids. Here the CDR3 reads CASSRLNYEQYF. The CDR3 DNA sequence: TGTGCCAGCAGCCGTCTAAACTACGAGCAGTACTTC.

This clonotype was seen ten or more times. The V gene is TRBV15, the J gene TRBJ2-3, with 9 nucleotides matching TRBD2. Per the germline V gene, CDR1 is LNHNV and CDR2 is YYDKDF (reference sequence). V was pared by 3 bases and J by 3 bases, with 7 bases of the junction left unmatched. The CDR3 totals 16 residues. The CDR3 protein is CATSREAGGGTDTQYF. CDR3 in DNA: TGTGCCACCAGCAGGGAAGCGGGGGGTGGGACAGATACGCAGTATTTT.

This clonotype was found a few times. The rearrangement uses TRBV29-1 and TRBJ1-4; tentative D call: TRBD1 (6 bases). Deletions cut 6 bases from V and 8 bases from J, with 19 bases between. Germline CDR1 SQVTM, CDR2 ANQGSEA. This CDR3 is 14 amino acids long. CDR3 sequence reads: CSVVGQPFGEKLFF. The CDR3 DNA sequence: TGCAGCGTCGTTGGACAGCCCTTTGGGGAAAAACTGTTTTTT.

There are many counts of this clonotype. CDR3: CASSPDRGIGELFF. DNA for the CDR3: TGTGCCAGCAGCCCGGACAGGGGGATCGGGGAGCTGTTTTTT. The genes are TRBV7-7 and TRBJ2-2, with 10 bases aligning to TRBD1. CDR1 SSHAT and CDR2 FNYEAQ come from the germline V gene (reference sequence). The CDR3 loop spans 14 amino acids. V lost 5 bases and J lost 7; bases outside the gene matches: 4.

Concerning this clonotype itself: One base away lies a much larger clone, so this may be a sequencing read error. V usage is TRBV6-6 and J usage is TRBJ1-1; maybe TRBD1 (5 bases). Trimming removed 10 bases at V and 5 bases at J, with 17 bases between. The CDR3 sequence is 13 residues long. CDR1 MNHNY and CDR2 SVGAGI come from the germline V gene (reference sequence). CDR3 amino acids: CATLRQDITEAFF. CDR3 sequence (DNA): TGTGCCACCCTTAGGCAGGACATTACTGAAGCTTTCTTT.

This clonotype was detected many times. V gene TRBV5-1 combines with J gene TRBJ1-1, with D uncertain. Trimming removed 5 bases at V and 0 bases at J, with 8 bases between. This CDR3 comprises 13 residues. The germline gives CDR1 SGHRS, CDR2 YFSETQ. This CDR3 is CASSMALNTEAFF. DNA of the CDR3: TGCGCCAGCAGTATGGCCCTGAACACTGAAGCTTTCTTT.

At least ten counts were recorded for this clonotype. V usage is TRBV7-9 and J usage is TRBJ1-2; 7 nucleotides agree with TRBD1. Germline CDR1 reads SEHNR; CDR2 reads FQNEAQ (reference sequence). The CDR3 is 14 amino acids. V lost 5 bases and J lost 3; bases outside the gene matches: 6. The CDR3 here is CASSPTGFYYGYTF. The CDR3 DNA sequence: TGTGCCAGCAGCCCGACAGGGTTTTACTATGGCTACACCTTC. Filled out from reference TRBV7-9 and TRBJ1-2, the complete variable domain reads DTGVSQNPRHKITKRGQNVTFRCDPISEHNRLYWYRQTLGQGPEFLTYFQNEAQLEKSRLLSDRFSAERPKGSFSTLEIQRTEQGDSAMYLCASSPTGFYYGYTFGSGTRLTVV.

The V call is TRBV29-1, the J call TRBJ1-1, with D unresolved. The CDR3 runs 12 residues. V lost 7 bases, J lost 1 base, and 10 bases lay in between. Germline assignment: CDR1 SQVTM and CDR2 ANQGSEA. The CDR3 is CSAITENTEAFF. The CDR3, as DNA: TGCAGCGCTATAACAGAGAACACTGAAGCTTTCTTT.

Note on this clonotype: A much larger clone is a single base away; this may be a read error. The V and J genes are TRBV6-5 and TRBJ1-1; D perhaps matches TRBD1 (6 bases). Trimming shortened V by 5 bases and J by 5 bases, and 9 bases separated the two germline ends. CDR1 and CDR2 from the germline V gene are MNHEY and SVGAGI. The length of the CDR3 is 12 residues. This CDR3 reads CASSTGFTEAFF. DNA for the CDR3: TGTGCCAGCAGTACAGGGTTTACTGAAGCTTTCTTT.